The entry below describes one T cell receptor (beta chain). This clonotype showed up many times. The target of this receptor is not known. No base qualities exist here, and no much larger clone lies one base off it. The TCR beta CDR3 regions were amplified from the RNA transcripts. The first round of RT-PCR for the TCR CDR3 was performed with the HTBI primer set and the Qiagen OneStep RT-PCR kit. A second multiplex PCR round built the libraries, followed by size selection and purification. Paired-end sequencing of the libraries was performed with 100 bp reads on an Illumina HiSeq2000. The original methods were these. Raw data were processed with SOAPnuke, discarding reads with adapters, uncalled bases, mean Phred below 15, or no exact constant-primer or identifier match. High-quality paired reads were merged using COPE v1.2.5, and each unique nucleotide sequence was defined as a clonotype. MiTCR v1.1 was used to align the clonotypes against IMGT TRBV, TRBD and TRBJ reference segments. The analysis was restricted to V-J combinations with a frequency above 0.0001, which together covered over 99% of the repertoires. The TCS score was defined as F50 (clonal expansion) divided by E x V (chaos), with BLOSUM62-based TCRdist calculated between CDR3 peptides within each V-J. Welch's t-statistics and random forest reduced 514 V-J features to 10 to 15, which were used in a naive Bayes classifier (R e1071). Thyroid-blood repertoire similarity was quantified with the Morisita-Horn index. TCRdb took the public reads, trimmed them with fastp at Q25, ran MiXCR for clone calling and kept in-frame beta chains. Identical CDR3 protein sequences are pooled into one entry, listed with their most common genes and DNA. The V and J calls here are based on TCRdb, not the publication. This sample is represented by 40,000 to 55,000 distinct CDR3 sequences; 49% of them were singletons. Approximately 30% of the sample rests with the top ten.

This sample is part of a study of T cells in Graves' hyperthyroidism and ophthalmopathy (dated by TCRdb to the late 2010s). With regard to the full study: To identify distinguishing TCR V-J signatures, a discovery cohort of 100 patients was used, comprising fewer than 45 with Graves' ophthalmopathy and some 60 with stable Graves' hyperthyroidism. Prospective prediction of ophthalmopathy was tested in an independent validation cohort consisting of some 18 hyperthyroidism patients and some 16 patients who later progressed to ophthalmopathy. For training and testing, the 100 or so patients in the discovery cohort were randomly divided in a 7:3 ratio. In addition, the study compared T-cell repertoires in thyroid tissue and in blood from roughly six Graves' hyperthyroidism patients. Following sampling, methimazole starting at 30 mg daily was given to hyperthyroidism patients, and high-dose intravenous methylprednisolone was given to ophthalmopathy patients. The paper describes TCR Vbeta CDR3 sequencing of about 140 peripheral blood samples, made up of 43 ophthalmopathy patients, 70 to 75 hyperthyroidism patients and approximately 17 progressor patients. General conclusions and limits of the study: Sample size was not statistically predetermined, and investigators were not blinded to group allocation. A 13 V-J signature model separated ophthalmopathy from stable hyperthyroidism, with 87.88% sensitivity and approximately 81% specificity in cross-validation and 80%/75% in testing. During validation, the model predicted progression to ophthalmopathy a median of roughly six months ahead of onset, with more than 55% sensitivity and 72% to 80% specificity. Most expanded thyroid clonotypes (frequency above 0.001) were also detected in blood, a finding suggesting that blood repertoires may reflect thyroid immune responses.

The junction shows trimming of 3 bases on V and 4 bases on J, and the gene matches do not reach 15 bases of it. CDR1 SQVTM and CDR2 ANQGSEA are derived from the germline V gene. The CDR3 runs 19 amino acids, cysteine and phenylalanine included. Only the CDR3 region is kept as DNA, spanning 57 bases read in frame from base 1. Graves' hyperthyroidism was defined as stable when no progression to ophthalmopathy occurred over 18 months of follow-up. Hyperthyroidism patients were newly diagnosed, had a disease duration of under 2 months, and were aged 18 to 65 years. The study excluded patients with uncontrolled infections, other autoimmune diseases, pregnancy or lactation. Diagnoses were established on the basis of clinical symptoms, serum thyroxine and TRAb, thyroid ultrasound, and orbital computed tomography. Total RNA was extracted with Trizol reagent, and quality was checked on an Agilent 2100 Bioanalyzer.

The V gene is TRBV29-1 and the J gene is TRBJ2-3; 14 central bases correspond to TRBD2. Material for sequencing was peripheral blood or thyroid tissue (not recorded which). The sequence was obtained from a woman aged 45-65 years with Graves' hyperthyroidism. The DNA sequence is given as TGCAGCGTTGAGGGTAGACATGGGACTAGCGGGAGTATGGCAGATACGCAGTATTTT. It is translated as CSVEGRHGTSGSMADTQYF.